The 29 T cell receptor beta chains reported below all come from one sample, sequenced in a study of early T cells in non-severe SARS-CoV-2 infection. MiXCR was run by TCRdb on the 5' RACE reads, yielding one entry per CDR3 protein. The profile shows fewer than 120,000 distinct CDR3 sequences, 10% to 15% of them singletons. The material sequenced was whole blood, taken at baseline. The receptor source for this set is an adult who was a healthcare worker with PCR-confirmed SARS-CoV-2 infection or an uninfected control (not recorded which).

This clonotype was detected a few times. The genes are TRBV20-1 and TRBJ2-3, with D perhaps matching TRBD1 or TRBD2 (7 bases each). V was cut by 5 bases and J by 0 bases, with 15 bases left in between. Germline V gene sequence: CDR1 DFQATT, CDR2 SNEGSKA (reference sequence). The CDR3 has 15 amino acids. CDR3 nucleotides: TGCAGTGCTGGGGACCAGGGGGGGAGCACAGATACGCAGTATTTT. The encoded protein is CSAGDQGGSTDTQYF.

This clonotype showed up many times. The chain employs TRBV11-2 and TRBJ2-5, with D perhaps given as TRBD1 or TRBD2 (5 bases each). The germline V gene encodes CDR1 SGHAT and CDR2 FQNNGV. Trimming removed 6 bases from V and 0 bases from J, with 11 bases in between. The CDR3 loop spans 14 amino acids. The CDR3 loop reads CASRAGSHQETQYF. The CDR3 nucleotides are TGTGCCAGCAGAGCAGGGAGTCACCAAGAGACCCAGTACTTC.

This clonotype was seen ten or more times. This rearrangement joins TRBV7-9 to TRBJ1-5, with TRBD1 matching over 9 bases. The CDR3 length is 16 residues. Germline values: CDR1 SEHNR, CDR2 FQNEAQ (reference sequence). V shed 5 bases, J shed 6 bases, and the junction held 11 bases outside the gene matches. The CDR3 is CASSPTGTGHSQPQHF. The CDR3 DNA sequence: TGTGCCAGCAGCCCAACCGGGACAGGGCATAGTCAGCCCCAGCATTTT.

The gene calls are TRBV6-5 and TRBJ2-3, with D possibly matching TRBD1 (5 bases). V shed 2 bases and J shed 3 bases, with 12 bases lying between them. CDR1 is MNHEY, CDR2 SVGAGI, per germline. This CDR3 region has 15 residues. The CDR3 spells CASSYRGLGTDTQYF. The DNA for the CDR3 is TGTGCCAGCAGTTACAGGGGCTTGGGTACAGATACGCAGTATTTT.

This clonotype was found a few times. The V call is TRBV6-6, the J call TRBJ1-2; TRBD1 matches 7 bases. Germline CDR1 reads MNHNY; CDR2 reads SVGAGI (reference sequence). The CDR3 runs to 13 residues. V was clipped by 8 bases and J by 5 bases; unmatched bases: 8. This chain's CDR3 is CASQGETGYGYTF. DNA for the CDR3: TGTGCCAGCCAGGGGGAGACGGGATATGGCTACACCTTC.

In the case of this clonotype: The junction shows a germline mismatch at one end, possibly a read error. The V call is TRBV6-1, the J call TRBJ2-4; TRBD1 matches at 8 bases. This CDR3 has 12 residues. The V gene's germline CDR1 is MNHNS and CDR2 SASEGT. The CDR3 nucleotides read TGTCCCAGCAGTGACAGGGGCGACATTCAGTACTTC. Translated: CPSSDRGDIQYF.

There are many counts of this clonotype. V and J are TRBV28 and TRBJ2-7; D gene uncertain. With 8 bases removed from V and 2 bases from J, the gap between germline ends came to 13 bases. Germline-derived CDR1 and CDR2 are MDHEN and SYDVKM. The CDR3 consists of 13 residues. As DNA, the CDR3 is TGTGCCAGCTCTTTTGGGCTAGCCTACGAGCAGTACTTC. Translated: CASSFGLAYEQYF. Full variable domain (rest looked up from reference TRBV28 and TRBJ2-7): DVKVTQSSRYLVKRTGEKVFLECVQDMDHENMFWYRQDPGLGLRLIYFSYDVKMKEKGDIPEGYSVSREKKERFSLILESASTNQTSMYLCASSFGLAYEQYFGPGTRLTVT.

This clonotype was counted only a few times. The chain links TRBV20-1 to TRBJ2-2; D tentatively fits TRBD1 or TRBD2 (5 bases each). The ends were cut back, 3 bases at V and 10 bases at J, with 15 bases in the middle. The CDR3 sequence is 13 residues long. Germline V lookup: CDR1 DFQATT, CDR2 SNEGSKA (reference sequence). CDR3 loop: CSARGDRIPELFF. As DNA, the CDR3 is TGCAGTGCTAGGGGGGACCGCATCCCGGAGCTGTTTTTT.

The chain has TRBV7-9 and TRBJ2-7; TRBD1 matches at 11 bases. J gave up 3 bases and V 5 bases, and 6 bases lay outside the gene matches. CDR3 length equals 15 residues. Per germline, CDR1 SEHNR and CDR2 FQNEAQ (reference sequence). The CDR3 spells CASSPGTGGRYEQYF. The CDR3 DNA sequence: TGTGCCAGCAGCCCAGGGACAGGGGGTCGCTACGAGCAGTACTTC.

V gene TRBV5-1 combines with J gene TRBJ1-2; TRBD1 matches 9 bases. Germline V gene data show CDR1 as SGHRS and CDR2 as YFSETQ. This CDR3 is 15 amino acids long. V trimming: 4 bases; J trimming: 1 base; junction bases outside the gene matches: 5. As DNA, the CDR3 is TGCGCCAGCAGCCCAGGACAGGGGCTTAACTATGGCTACACCTTC. Translated, it gives CASSPGQGLNYGYTF. Complete variable domain (other parts from reference TRBV5-1 and TRBJ1-2): KAGVTQTPRYLIKTRGQQVTLSCSPISGHRSVSWYQQTPGQGLQFLFEYFSETQRNKGNFPGRFSGRQFSNSRSEMNVSTLELGDSALYLCASSPGQGLNYGYTFGSGTRLTVV.

The chain links TRBV12-3 or TRBV12-4 to TRBJ2-2; maybe TRBD1 (6 bases). The CDR3 is made up of 14 amino acids. The V end lost 5 bases, the J end lost 1 base, and 8 bases lay between the germline ends. Here the CDR3 reads CASSQGMNTGELFF. The DNA of the CDR3 is TGTGCCAGCAGTCAGGGGATGAACACCGGGGAGCTGTTTTTT.

This clonotype appeared a few times. The rearrangement joins TRBV9 to TRBJ1-3; D might be TRBD1 (5 bases). The CDR3 runs 13 residues. The germline V and J ends were trimmed by 3 bases and 9 bases, with 13 bases remaining between them. From germline, CDR1 is SGDLS and CDR2 YYNGEE. The chain's CDR3 is CASSGDSGGTIYF. In DNA, the CDR3 is TGTGCCAGCAGCGGAGACAGCGGTGGCACCATATATTTT.

This clonotype was recorded a few times. The V call is TRBV30, the J call TRBJ1-2; TRBD1 matches at 8 bases. This CDR3 spans 14 amino acids. The ends lost 3 bases at V and 4 bases at J; junction bases unmatched: 7. Germline lookup yields CDR1 GTSNPN and CDR2 SVGIG (reference sequence). For the CDR3, the DNA is TGTGCCTGGAGGTCCAGGGGGCCTGGCTATGGCTACACCTTC. It yields the protein CAWRSRGPGYGYTF. Looking up the rest from reference TRBV30 and TRBJ1-2 gives the full variable domain: SQTIHQWPATLVQPVGSPLSLECTVEGTSNPNLYWYRQAAGRGLQLLFYSVGIGQISSEVPQNLSASRPQDRQFILSSKKLLLSDSGFYLCAWRSRGPGYGYTFGSGTRLTVV.

This clonotype appeared many times. The rearrangement links TRBV12-3 or TRBV12-4 to TRBJ1-1; 12 positions agree with TRBD1. Losses at the gene ends were 4 bases for V and 4 bases for J; bases not matched to a gene: 13. The CDR3 totals 18 residues. The CDR3 DNA sequence: TGTGCCAGCAGTTCCCGGGTCCGGGGACAGGGGGCGAGCACTGAAGCTTTCTTT. It yields the protein CASSSRVRGQGASTEAFF.

The V gene is TRBV28, the J gene TRBJ2-1; D unclear. This CDR3 has 12 residues. The V end lost 6 bases, the J end lost 5 bases, and 8 bases lay between the germline ends. CDR1 is MDHEN and CDR2 is SYDVKM in the germline V gene. Written as DNA, the CDR3 is TGTGCCAGCAGCCACCGGCACAATGAGCAGTTCTTC. This codes for CASSHRHNEQFF. The whole variable domain, filled in from reference TRBV28 and TRBJ2-1, reads DVKVTQSSRYLVKRTGEKVFLECVQDMDHENMFWYRQDPGLGLRLIYFSYDVKMKEKGDIPEGYSVSREKKERFSLILESASTNQTSMYLCASSHRHNEQFFGPGTRLTVL.

This clonotype was detected a few times. The chain recombines TRBV6-6 with TRBJ1-5; D not certain. The CDR3 runs to 14 residues. In germline, CDR1 is MNHNY, CDR2 SVGAGI (reference sequence). Trimming pared 8 bases from V and 2 bases from J, leaving 13 bases between. CDR3 in DNA: TGTGCCAGCGACATGAGGAGGGGCAATCAGCCCCAGCATTTT. This codes for CASDMRRGNQPQHF.

The chain links TRBV3-1 to TRBJ2-7; 8 bases align to TRBD1. CDR3 length: 14 amino acids. CDR1 and CDR2 (germline): LGHDT, YNNKEL (reference sequence). V was clipped by 4 bases and J by 6 bases; unmatched bases: 8. Here the CDR3 reads CASSRGQGESEQYF. The CDR3 DNA is TGTGCCAGCAGCCGTGGACAGGGTGAGTCCGAGCAGTACTTC.

The CDR3 here is CASSLDRGRGYTEAFF. CDR3 bases: TGTGCCAGCAGTTTAGACAGGGGGCGCGGATACACTGAAGCTTTCTTT. V usage is TRBV28 and J usage is TRBJ1-1; 10 bases map to TRBD1. This CDR3 has 16 amino acids. Germline trimming cut 2 bases from V and 3 bases from J; bases unmatched to any gene: 6. Germline CDR1 is MDHEN and CDR2 is SYDVKM.

This clonotype has at least ten counts. The chain joins TRBV6-5 to TRBJ2-1; 8 bases are a match to TRBD1. In germline, CDR1 is MNHEY, CDR2 SVGAGI. The junction had 11 bases not matched to a gene; V was cut back by 2 bases and J by 5 bases. This CDR3 spans 17 amino acids. DNA for the CDR3: TGTGCCAGCAGTTACACGCGACAGACAGGGGCAAACAATGAGCAGTTCTTC. Its protein is CASSYTRQTGANNEQFF.

The chain employs TRBV30 and TRBJ1-5; 10 bases line up with TRBD1. The CDR3 has 15 residues. Germline CDR1 and CDR2: GTSNPN and SVGIG (reference sequence). The V gene end was trimmed by 3 bases and the J gene end by 1 base; junction bases not matched to a gene: 3. CDR3 DNA sequence: TGTGCCTGGAGCATGGGACAGGGGAGCAATCAGCCCCAGCATTTT. It encodes CAWSMGQGSNQPQHF.

This clonotype occurred many times. The chain has TRBV18 and TRBJ1-1; 7 bases are shared with TRBD1. The CDR3 runs to 14 residues. The J segment lost 2 bases and the V segment lost 6 bases, leaving 6 bases of the junction unmatched. Germline values: CDR1 KGHSH, CDR2 LQKENI. This CDR3 is CASSATGENTEAFF. CDR3 nucleotide sequence: TGTGCCAGCTCCGCTACAGGGGAAAACACTGAAGCTTTCTTT. The full variable domain, with the rest looked up from reference TRBV18 and TRBJ1-1, is NAGVMQNPRHLVRRRGQEARLRCSPMKGHSHVYWYRQLPEEGLKFMVYLQKENIIDESGMPKERFSAEFPKEGPSILRIQQVVRGDSAAYFCASSATGENTEAFFGQGTRLTVV.

The table lists this clonotype with a few counts. The rearrangement joins TRBV6-5 to TRBJ1-3, with 9 bases matching TRBD1. The germline gives CDR1 MNHEY, CDR2 SVGAGI. The CDR3 loop spans 15 amino acids. Trimming removed 5 bases from V and 4 bases from J; junction bases left unmatched: 6. In DNA form, the CDR3 reads TGTGCCAGCAGTCCAACAGGGGGCTCAGGAAACACCATATATTTT. This translates into CASSPTGGSGNTIYF.

This clonotype has ten or more counts. The chain is built from TRBV5-1 and TRBJ1-2; no clear D gene. The CDR3 spans 13 residues. Trimming left V 0 bases short and J 6 bases short, with 9 bases between. Germline CDR1 is SGHRS and CDR2 is YFSETQ. The chain's CDR3 is CASSLEAGDGYTF. For the CDR3, the DNA is TGCGCCAGCAGCTTGGAGGCAGGAGATGGCTACACCTTC.

This clonotype was seen repeatedly, ten times or more. This rearrangement joins TRBV29-1 to TRBJ2-5; tentative D call: TRBD1 (5 bases). CDR1 is SQVTM, CDR2 ANQGSEA, per germline. The CDR3 extends over 13 amino acids. V was shortened by 6 bases and J by 5 bases, with 16 bases between the two germline ends. CDR3 region: CSVSRVSGETQYF. CDR3 nucleotides: TGCAGCGTCTCCCGGGTCTCAGGGGAGACCCAGTACTTC.

This clonotype has ten or more counts. V and J are TRBV30 and TRBJ2-3; 14 bases match TRBD2. This CDR3 has 16 residues. From germline, CDR1 is GTSNPN and CDR2 SVGIG (reference sequence). The V and J ends lost 4 bases and 7 bases, in that order; junction bases with no gene match: 10. The CDR3 DNA sequence: TGTGCCTGGAACACCGGGACTAGCGGGAGACGAAATACGCAGTATTTT. Translation: CAWNTGTSGRRNTQYF.

This clonotype was seen only a few times. The chain has TRBV7-8 and TRBJ2-7, with D possibly called TRBD1 or TRBD2 (5 bases each). V shed 5 bases and J shed 3 bases, with 14 bases lying between them. CDR3 length: 14 amino acids. Per germline, CDR1 SGHVS and CDR2 FQNEAQ. The CDR3 sequence: CASSPQAGSYEQYF. The CDR3 bases are TGTGCCAGCAGCCCGCAGGCAGGGAGCTACGAGCAGTACTTC.

This clonotype was recorded many times. This rearrangement joins TRBV30 to TRBJ1-1, with 8 bases identical to TRBD1. Per the germline V gene, CDR1 is GTSNPN and CDR2 is SVGIG (reference sequence). This CDR3 contains 13 residues. V lost 2 bases to trimming and J lost 4 bases; unmatched junction nucleotides: 3. This CDR3 is CAWSQDRATEAFF. In nucleotides, the CDR3 is TGTGCCTGGAGTCAGGACAGGGCCACTGAAGCTTTCTTT.

This clonotype showed up just a few times. The rearrangement links TRBV2 to TRBJ1-1; 7 bases are a match to TRBD1. This CDR3 comprises 12 residues. In germline, CDR1 is SNHLY, CDR2 FYNNEI. V was pared by 10 bases and J by 5 bases, with 7 bases of the junction left unmatched. The DNA for the CDR3 is TGTGCCATCCTAGGGGGCGAGACTGAAGCTTTCTTT. It yields the protein CAILGGETEAFF.

This clonotype was counted a few times. V is TRBV4-1 and J is TRBJ1-4, with no clear D. The CDR3 sequence is 15 residues long. Between the trimmed V and J ends, which lost 0 bases and 12 bases, there was a span of 17 bases. Looked up from germline, CDR1 is MGHRA and CDR2 is YSYEKL. CDR3 sequence (DNA): TGCGCCAGCAGCCAAGACTGGGCGGTGCGGCGGGAACTGTTTTTT. This gives the protein CASSQDWAVRRELFF.